This T cell receptor (beta chain) was recorded in a study of vaccination and CD4 T cells after COVID-19. Researchers used the Oncomine TCR Beta short-read assay to sequence DNA from cultured CD4+ T cells. TCRdb reprocessed the PCR reads via MiXCR and lists one record per CDR3 protein. The sample lists about 7,200 distinct CDR3 sequences, 45% to 55% seen once, with approximately 44% in the top ten. This clonotype was counted between two and nine times. The antigen is not known. Treatment of the sample: roughly nine-day PBMC culture with coronavirus spike peptide pools or control peptides (ViraFEST assay). During the years 2011-2018, before the COVID-19 pandemic, the unexposed donor's CD4+ T cells were collected. This CDR3 contains 13 residues. The ends were cut back, 7 bases at V and 10 bases at J, with 17 bases in the middle. Per germline, CDR1 MNHNS and CDR2 SASEGT.

Sequencing used CD4+ T cells from blood, cultured in vitro. The V and J genes are TRBV6-1 and TRBJ1-5, with D possibly being TRBD1 (5 bases). This clonotype was obtained from a human donor in good health. CDR3 loop: CASIQDSSLPQHF. CDR3 DNA sequence: TGTGCCAGCATCCAAGACAGCTCCCTCCCCCAGCATTTT.